A single sample gave rise to the 28 T cell receptor beta chains below, sequenced in a study of preoperative IRX-2 immunotherapy in early breast cancer. The treatment denotes: preoperative locoregional IRX-2 cytokine immunotherapy. Profiling relied on immunoSEQ multiplex PCR, and the TCRdb table lists in-frame clones only, not all of them. The table has 35,000 to 55,000 clones, about 95% seen once. The sequenced sample was tumor tissue, obtained after IRX-2 immunotherapy. These receptors were obtained from a human donor with breast cancer.

The chain has TRBV9 and TRBJ2-5; either TRBD1 or TRBD2 may supply D (5 bases each). Trimming took off 3 bases at V and 1 base at J, with 13 bases between the two ends. The CDR3 totals 15 residues. CDR1 SGDLS and CDR2 YYNGEE come from the germline V gene. This CDR3 is CASSDLLGVQETQYF. Written as DNA, the CDR3 is TGTGCCAGCAGCGATCTTCTGGGGGTCCAAGAGACCCAGTACTTC.

The gene calls are TRBV6-5 and TRBJ2-7, with 10 bases matching TRBD2. Germline values: CDR1 MNHEY, CDR2 SVGAGI. CDR3 length equals 15 residues. J lost 0 bases, V lost 6 bases, and 5 bases had no gene match. For the CDR3, the DNA is TGTGCCAGCAGGGAGACTAGCGGGTACTCCTACGAGCAGTACTTC. Its translation is CASRETSGYSYEQYF.

This chain joins TRBV28 and TRBJ2-2, with a possible D match to TRBD2 (5 bases). The CDR3 runs 13 residues. Germline CDR1 reads MDHEN; CDR2 reads SYDVKM. Trimming pared 8 bases from V and 5 bases from J, leaving 12 bases between. The CDR3 region has the DNA TGTGCCAGCCTTTTGAGGGATACCGGGGAGCTGTTTTTT. The encoded protein is CASLLRDTGELFF.

The V gene is TRBV9, the J gene TRBJ1-4; D is possibly TRBD1 (5 bases). Trimming took off 0 bases at V and 7 bases at J, with 10 bases between the two ends. Germline V gene sequence: CDR1 SGDLS, CDR2 YYNGEE. The CDR3 is 14 residues long. The CDR3 loop is CASSVDQGGEKLFF. CDR3 nucleotides: TGTGCCAGCAGCGTAGACCAGGGCGGTGAAAAACTGTTTTTT.

V usage is TRBV27 and J usage is TRBJ2-1; D is possibly TRBD1 (6 bases). This CDR3 is 15 amino acids long. Germline CDR1 reads MNHEY; CDR2 reads SMNVEV (reference sequence). The germline V and J ends were trimmed by 2 bases and 9 bases, with 17 bases remaining between them. CDR3 loop: CASSLGFGGGGEQFF. The CDR3 bases are TGTGCCAGCAGTTTAGGGTTTGGGGGCGGCGGTGAGCAGTTCTTC.

This chain connects TRBV2 to TRBJ2-1; D unclear. The CDR3 runs 14 residues. The ends were cut back, 3 bases at V and 2 bases at J, with 8 bases in the middle. Looked up from germline, CDR1 is SNHLY and CDR2 is FYNNEI. This CDR3 is CASSELKTYNEQFF. The CDR3 DNA sequence: TGTGCCAGCAGTGAGCTTAAAACCTACAATGAGCAGTTCTTC.

This clone was recorded a few times. This rearrangement joins TRBV6-1 to TRBJ2-7; no firm D call. The CDR3 runs 11 residues. Trimming pared 1 base from V and 7 bases from J, leaving 5 bases between. From germline, CDR1 is MNHNS and CDR2 SASEGT. The CDR3 loop reads CASSEGWEQYF. The CDR3, as DNA: TGTGCCAGCAGTGAAGGATGGGAGCAGTACTTC.

The genes are TRBV2 and TRBJ1-6; 10 nucleotides agree with TRBD1. J gave up 7 bases and V 4 bases, and 1 base lay outside the gene matches. CDR3 length equals 14 residues. Germline V gene sequence: CDR1 SNHLY, CDR2 FYNNEI. In DNA form, the CDR3 reads TGTGCCAGCAGTGGGGGACAGGGGAATTCACCCCTCCACTTT. Translating it yields CASSGGQGNSPLHF.

The chain combines TRBV29-1 with TRBJ2-4, with D maybe TRBD1 (6 bases). The germline V gene has CDR1 SQVTM and CDR2 ANQGSEA. The V gene lost 1 base and the J gene lost 7 bases, with 11 bases spanning the gap. This CDR3 is built from 13 residues. The CDR3 here is CSVEAGVVNIQYF. In DNA, the CDR3 is TGCAGCGTTGAAGCAGGGGTTGTCAACATTCAGTACTTC.

This chain joins TRBV7-2 and TRBJ2-2, with TRBD1 identical over 9 bases. Trimming cost V 1 base and J 7 bases; bases outside gene matches: 4. This CDR3 region has 15 residues. Germline CDR1 and CDR2: SGHTA and FQGNSA. Here the CDR3 DNA reads TGTGCCAGCAGCTTAGGGACAGGGGTTCTCGGGGAGCTGTTTTTT. Protein product: CASSLGTGVLGELFF. The variable domain in full, with the rest retrieved from reference TRBV7-2 and TRBJ2-2, is GAGVSQSPSNKVTEKGKDVELRCDPISGHTALYWYRQSLGQGLEFLIYFQGNSAPDKSGLPSDRFSAERTGGSVSTLTIQRTQQEDSAVYLCASSLGTGVLGELFFGEGSRLTVL.

The chain couples TRBV4-2 to TRBJ1-4; perhaps TRBD1 as D (5 bases). The V and J ends lost 3 bases and 6 bases respectively, with 17 bases between them. Germline V lookup: CDR1 LGHNA, CDR2 YNFKEQ. This CDR3 is 16 amino acids long. The CDR3 coding sequence is TGTGCCAGCAGCCAGGGGGGGGACGGAAGATATGAAAAACTGTTTTTT. Protein: CASSQGGDGRYEKLFF.

This chain links TRBV2 with TRBJ2-3; possibly TRBD2 for D (6 bases). The CDR3 has 13 amino acids. Germline values: CDR1 SNHLY, CDR2 FYNNEI. Deletions cut 8 bases from V and 1 base from J, with 10 bases between. Written as DNA, the CDR3 is TGTGCCAGCGGGGGGATCGGCACAGATACGCAGTATTTT. The encoded protein is CASGGIGTDTQYF.

The chain uses TRBV18 and TRBJ2-1; perhaps TRBD2 as D (5 bases). Looked up from germline, CDR1 is KGHSH and CDR2 is LQKENI. This CDR3 has 14 residues. Between the trimmed V and J ends, which lost 4 bases and 2 bases, there was a span of 9 bases. CDR3 sequence (DNA): TGTGCCAGCTCACTCGACGGGACCTACAATGAGCAGTTCTTC. This translates into CASSLDGTYNEQFF.

This chain links TRBV11-2 with TRBJ2-7; 7 bases agree with TRBD2. The CDR3 spans 14 residues. The V and J ends lost 5 bases and 2 bases, in that order; junction bases with no gene match: 6. From germline, CDR1 is SGHAT and CDR2 FQNNGV. This chain's CDR3 is CASSNSGPPYEQYF. The DNA for the CDR3 is TGTGCCAGCAGCAATAGCGGGCCCCCCTACGAGCAGTACTTC.

The CDR3 DNA reads as TGTGCCACCCCAAAGGCCGTGGGGGGAGGGTATCAGCCCCAGCATTTT. The encoded protein is CATPKAVGGGYQPQHF. V is TRBV15 and J is TRBJ1-5; possibly TRBD1 for D (5 bases). Per germline, CDR1 LNHNV and CDR2 YYDKDF (reference sequence). CDR3 length: 16 residues. The V end lost 8 bases, the J end lost 5 bases, and 22 bases lay between the germline ends.

This clone was observed a few times. The rearrangement links TRBV11-3 to TRBJ2-2, with 9 bases aligning to TRBD1. Germline trimming cut 5 bases from V and 7 bases from J; bases unmatched to any gene: 5. CDR3 length: 14 residues. Germline CDR1 is SGHNT and CDR2 is YENEEA. The DNA of the CDR3 is TGTGCCAGCAGCGGGGGACAGGGATTCGGGGAGCTGTTTTTT. As protein: CASSGGQGFGELFF. Variable domain in full (rest from reference TRBV11-3 and TRBJ2-2): EAGVVQSPRYKIIEKKQPVAFWCNPISGHNTLYWYLQNLGQGPELLIRYENEEAVDDSQLPKDRFSAERLKGVDSTLKIQPAELGDSAVYLCASSGGQGFGELFFGEGSRLTVL.

This sequence joins TRBV4-1 and TRBJ2-7, with D possibly matching TRBD2 (6 bases). Looked up from germline, CDR1 is MGHRA and CDR2 is YSYEKL. This CDR3 region has 15 residues. V was trimmed by 0 bases and J by 6 bases, leaving 15 bases between them. The CDR3 nucleotides are TGCGCCAGCAGCCAAGAGGTAATTGGGAGGAGCGAGCAGTACTTC. As protein: CASSQEVIGRSEQYF.

The chain joins TRBV6-9 to TRBJ1-5, with D perhaps matching TRBD1 (5 bases). V was shortened by 5 bases and J by 7 bases, with 9 bases between the two germline ends. Looked up from germline, CDR1 is MNHGY and CDR2 is SVAAGI. This CDR3 comprises 12 residues. The CDR3 DNA sequence: TGTGCCAGCAGTACCGGGGACCAGCCCCAGCATTTT. Amino acids: CASSTGDQPQHF.

In its sample, this clone was seen once. The rearrangement links TRBV27 to TRBJ2-5; D possibly corresponds to TRBD1 (6 bases). V shed 2 bases and J shed 7 bases, with 14 bases lying between them. Germline CDR1 and CDR2: MNHEY and SMNVEV (reference sequence). The CDR3 sequence is 14 residues long. CDR3 DNA sequence: TGTGCCAGCAGTTTAGAGTACAGGGACGGGACCCAGTACTTC. Its translation is CASSLEYRDGTQYF.

The chain uses TRBV9 and TRBJ2-5; 11 nucleotides match TRBD2. The V gene end was trimmed by 0 bases and the J gene end by 4 bases; junction bases not matched to a gene: 8. Germline V lookup: CDR1 SGDLS, CDR2 YYNGEE. This CDR3 is 17 amino acids long. The CDR3 spells CASSVAPLAGASETQYF. CDR3 DNA sequence: TGTGCCAGCAGCGTAGCCCCACTAGCGGGAGCTTCAGAGACCCAGTACTTC.

Worth noting for this clone: A read error may produce the germline difference seen at one junction end. The chain carries TRBV6-5 and TRBJ2-7, with D perhaps matching TRBD1 or TRBD2 (5 bases each). Germline V lookup: CDR1 MNHEY, CDR2 SVGAGI. The CDR3 has 14 amino acids. CDR3 region: CVSSSGALYYEQYF. The CDR3 nucleotides are TGTGTCAGCAGTTCCGGGGCCCTTTACTACGAGCAGTACTTC.

The chain carries TRBV6-5 and TRBJ2-1; D call uncertain. The ends were cut back, 10 bases at V and 12 bases at J, with 10 bases in the middle. The length of the CDR3 is 9 residues. CDR1 MNHEY and CDR2 SVGAGI come from the germline V gene. Written as DNA, the CDR3 is TGTGCCAACTACAAGCTGCAGTTCTTC. It encodes CANYKLQFF.

The CDR3 loop reads CASSMIIPHMGYEQYF. CDR3 sequence (DNA): TGTGCCAGCAGCATGATAATTCCCCATATGGGGTACGAGCAGTACTTC. The V call is TRBV7-9, the J call TRBJ2-7, with D hard to call. The germline V and J ends were trimmed by 5 bases and 4 bases, with 21 bases remaining between them. Germline CDR1 reads SEHNR; CDR2 reads FQNEAQ (reference sequence). This CDR3 is built from 16 residues.

The CDR3: CATSRDPFDDTQYF. The CDR3 coding sequence is TGTGCCACCAGCAGAGACCCGTTCGACGATACGCAGTATTTT. The rearrangement joins TRBV15 to TRBJ2-3; D is ambiguous. Germline V lookup: CDR1 LNHNV, CDR2 YYDKDF (reference sequence). V lost 0 bases and J 6 bases, leaving 10 bases between the germline ends. The CDR3 extends over 14 amino acids.

The chain uses TRBV10-3 and TRBJ2-7; D gene uncertain. The V gene lost 10 bases and the J gene lost 4 bases, with 14 bases spanning the gap. The CDR3 has 12 amino acids. The germline gives CDR1 ENHRY, CDR2 SYGVKD. As DNA, the CDR3 is TGTGCCACCACACTCGGGCTATACGAGCAGTACTTC. This sequence encodes CATTLGLYEQYF.

The chain is built from TRBV11-2 and TRBJ1-5; D possibly corresponds to TRBD1 (5 bases). Germline CDR1 is SGHAT and CDR2 is FQNNGV. V dropped 0 bases and J dropped 5 bases, with 8 bases sitting between them. The CDR3 is made up of 14 amino acids. The CDR3 nucleotides are TGTGCCAGCAGCTTAGATGGGGGGGATCAGCCCCAGCATTTT. This translates into CASSLDGGDQPQHF.

The chain links TRBV4-2 to TRBJ1-2; tentatively, D is TRBD1 (5 bases). The V end was cut by 8 bases, the J end by 4 bases, with 17 bases between. CDR1 LGHNA and CDR2 YNFKEQ come from the germline V gene. This CDR3 region has 14 residues. The CDR3 DNA is TGTGCCAGCGGACACACCCAGGGATCCTATGGCTACACCTTC. Its translation is CASGHTQGSYGYTF.

The rearrangement uses TRBV5-4 and TRBJ2-7, with 10 bases aligning to TRBD2. Germline V lookup: CDR1 SGHNT, CDR2 YYREEE (reference sequence). The CDR3 has 15 amino acids. With V trimmed by 4 bases and J by 4 bases, 8 bases remained unmatched. The DNA for the CDR3 is TGTGCCAGCAGCCACCCCGGGACTAGCGAGTACGAGCAGTACTTC. As protein: CASSHPGTSEYEQYF.